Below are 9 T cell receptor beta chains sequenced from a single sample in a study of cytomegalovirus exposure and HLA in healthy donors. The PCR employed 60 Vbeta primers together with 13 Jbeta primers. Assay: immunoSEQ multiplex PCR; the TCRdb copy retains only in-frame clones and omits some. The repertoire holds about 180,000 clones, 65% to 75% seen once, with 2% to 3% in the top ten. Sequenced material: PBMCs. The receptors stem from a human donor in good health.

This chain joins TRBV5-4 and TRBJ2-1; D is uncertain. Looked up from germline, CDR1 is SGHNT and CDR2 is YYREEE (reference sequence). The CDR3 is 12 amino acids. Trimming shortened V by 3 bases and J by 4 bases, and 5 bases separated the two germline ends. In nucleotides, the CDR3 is TGTGCCAGCAGCTCACAGTACAATGAGCAGTTCTTC. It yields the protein CASSSQYNEQFF. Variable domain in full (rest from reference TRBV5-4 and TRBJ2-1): ETGVTQSPTHLIKTRGQQVTLRCSSQSGHNTVSWYQQALGQGPQFIFQYYREEENGRGNFPPRFSGLQFPNYSSELNVNALELDDSALYLCASSSQYNEQFFGPGTRLTVL.

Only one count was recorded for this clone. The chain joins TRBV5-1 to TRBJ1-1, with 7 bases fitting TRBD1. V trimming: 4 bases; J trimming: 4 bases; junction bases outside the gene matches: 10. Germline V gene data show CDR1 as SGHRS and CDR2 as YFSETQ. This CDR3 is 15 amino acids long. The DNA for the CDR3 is TGCGCCAGCAGCATGGGACAGACCTTGGGCACTGAAGCTTTCTTT. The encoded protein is CASSMGQTLGTEAFF.

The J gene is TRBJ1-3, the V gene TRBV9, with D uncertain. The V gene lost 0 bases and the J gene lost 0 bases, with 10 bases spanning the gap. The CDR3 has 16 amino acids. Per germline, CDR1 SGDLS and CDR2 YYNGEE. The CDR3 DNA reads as TGTGCCAGCAGCGTAGATAGCAGCCGCTCTGGAAACACCATATATTTT. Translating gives CASSVDSSRSGNTIYF.

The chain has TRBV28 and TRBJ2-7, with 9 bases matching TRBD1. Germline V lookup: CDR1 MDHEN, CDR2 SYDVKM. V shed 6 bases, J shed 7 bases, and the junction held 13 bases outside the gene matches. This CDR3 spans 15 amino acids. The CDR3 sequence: CASRTAGQGRKEQYF. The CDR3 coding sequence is TGTGCCAGCAGGACTGCGGGACAGGGTAGAAAGGAGCAGTACTTC.

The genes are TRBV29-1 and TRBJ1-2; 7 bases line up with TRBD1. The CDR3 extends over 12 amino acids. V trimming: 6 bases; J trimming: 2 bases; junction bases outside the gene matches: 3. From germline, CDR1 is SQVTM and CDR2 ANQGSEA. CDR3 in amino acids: CSVRQGNYGYTF. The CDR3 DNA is TGCAGCGTGCGACAGGGAAACTATGGCTACACCTTC.

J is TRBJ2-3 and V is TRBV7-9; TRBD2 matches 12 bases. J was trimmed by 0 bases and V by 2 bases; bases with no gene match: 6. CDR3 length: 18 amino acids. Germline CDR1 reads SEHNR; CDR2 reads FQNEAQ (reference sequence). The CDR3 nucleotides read TGTGCCAGCAGCTTACCCCTAGCGGGGGGGCCGAGCACAGATACGCAGTATTTT. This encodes CASSLPLAGGPSTDTQYF. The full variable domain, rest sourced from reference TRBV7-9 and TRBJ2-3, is DTGVSQNPRHKITKRGQNVTFRCDPISEHNRLYWYRQTLGQGPEFLTYFQNEAQLEKSRLLSDRFSAERPKGSFSTLEIQRTEQGDSAMYLCASSLPLAGGPSTDTQYFGPGTRLTVL.

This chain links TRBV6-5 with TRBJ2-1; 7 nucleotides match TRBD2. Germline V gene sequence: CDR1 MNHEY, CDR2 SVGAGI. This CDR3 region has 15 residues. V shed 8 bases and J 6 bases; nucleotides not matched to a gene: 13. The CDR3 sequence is CASRGTLAGRNEQFF. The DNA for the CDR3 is TGTGCCAGCCGGGGGACTTTAGCGGGCCGCAATGAGCAGTTCTTC.

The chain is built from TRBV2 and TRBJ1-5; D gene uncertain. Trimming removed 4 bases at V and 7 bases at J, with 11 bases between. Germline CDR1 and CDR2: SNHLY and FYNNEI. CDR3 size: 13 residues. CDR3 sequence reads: CASSVTVRQPQHF. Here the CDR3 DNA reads TGTGCCAGCAGTGTTACGGTGAGGCAGCCCCAGCATTTT.

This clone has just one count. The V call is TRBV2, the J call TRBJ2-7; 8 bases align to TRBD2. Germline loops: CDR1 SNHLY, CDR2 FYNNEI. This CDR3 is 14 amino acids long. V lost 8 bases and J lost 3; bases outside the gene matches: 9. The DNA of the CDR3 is TGTGCCAGCTCCCCGGGACTAGAGAACTACGAGCAGTACTTC. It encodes CASSPGLENYEQYF. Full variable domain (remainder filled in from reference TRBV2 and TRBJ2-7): EPEVTQTPSHQVTQMGQEVILRCVPISNHLYFYWYRQILGQKVEFLVSFYNNEISEKSEIFDDQFSVERPDGSNFTLKIRSTKLEDSAMYFCASSPGLENYEQYFGPGTRLTVT.